This passage covers 22 T cell receptor beta chains from one sample sequenced in a study of blood T cell repertoires in COVID-19 (dated by TCRdb to about 2020). The library was generated by the immunoSEQ multiplex PCR assay. In TCRdb, the immuneACCESS table is reduced to in-frame sequences with V and J assigned. These tables do not hold every clone; where another copy was compared, an unresolved V gene accounts for under half, and the others remain unexplained. Recorded for this sample are tens of thousands of clones; approximately 78% of them occurred a single time. The ten top clones hold over 8% of the sample. The sequenced sample consisted of peripheral blood. The receptors originated from a human donor in a cohort sampled during active COVID-19.

As for this clone: The same CDR3 also results from other DNA sequences found in this sample. This chain joins TRBV27 and TRBJ1-2; D perhaps matches TRBD1 (6 bases). The CDR3 runs 13 residues. Germline-derived CDR1 and CDR2 are MNHEY and SMNVEV (reference sequence). Trimming removed 3 bases at V and 5 bases at J, with 10 bases between. Here the CDR3 DNA reads TGTGCCAGCAGTTTGGGGCAGGGGTATGGCTACACCTTC. Amino acid sequence: CASSLGQGYGYTF.

This clone showed up just once. J is TRBJ1-5 and V is TRBV6-2 or TRBV6-3; no definite D call. Germline CDR1 MNHEY, CDR2 SVGEGT. The V end was cut by 2 bases, the J end by 0 bases, with 8 bases between. The CDR3 totals 15 residues. The CDR3 region has the DNA TGTGCCAGCAGTTACCAGGCCACTAGCAATCAGCCCCAGCATTTT. This codes for CASSYQATSNQPQHF.

This clone was found once. This rearrangement joins TRBV6-7 to TRBJ1-5, with TRBD1 as a possible D gene (6 bases). Being an ORF, TRBV6-7 has a function that is uncertain. Trimming removed 5 bases at V and 0 bases at J, with 20 bases between. The CDR3 spans 18 residues. CDR3 loop: CASSPQQGSDNSNQPQHF. CDR3 nucleotide sequence: TGTGCCAGCAGTCCGCAGCAGGGGTCTGATAATAGCAATCAGCCCCAGCATTTT.

The chain employs TRBV19 and TRBJ2-1, with TRBD2 matching 8 bases. J lost 6 bases, V lost 4 bases, and 5 bases had no gene match. The V gene's germline CDR1 is LNHDA and CDR2 SQIVND (reference sequence). This CDR3 spans 14 amino acids. CDR3 nucleotides: TGTGCCAGTAGTAGCGGGAGGACTCTCAATGAGCAGTTCTTC. Translating it yields CASSSGRTLNEQFF.

The chain couples TRBV6-5 to TRBJ2-3; weak D call: TRBD1 (6 bases). Deletions cut 8 bases from V and 0 bases from J, with 15 bases between. Looked up from germline, CDR1 is MNHEY and CDR2 is SVGAGI. The CDR3 loop spans 15 amino acids. The CDR3 spells CASLRTELSTDTQYF. CDR3 coding DNA: TGTGCCAGCCTCCGGACAGAATTAAGCACAGATACGCAGTATTTT.

This clone came up once. The chain combines TRBV6-5 with TRBJ1-5, with D possibly being TRBD1 (6 bases). Germline loops: CDR1 MNHEY, CDR2 SVGAGI. Trimming stripped 0 bases from V and 4 bases from J, with 10 bases between. The CDR3 is 15 amino acids. CDR3 loop: CASSYSRQANQPQHF. The CDR3 region has the DNA TGTGCCAGCAGTTACTCGAGACAGGCTAATCAGCCCCAGCATTTT.

V is TRBV12-3 or TRBV12-4 and J is TRBJ1-2; D perhaps matches TRBD1 (6 bases). CDR3 length equals 13 residues. V was pared by 8 bases and J by 6 bases, with 16 bases between. CDR3 amino acids: CASGEGVTHGYTF. The CDR3 coding sequence is TGTGCCAGCGGGGAGGGGGTAACCCATGGCTACACCTTC.

The V call is TRBV14, the J call TRBJ1-1, with 8 bases fitting TRBD1. Germline values: CDR1 SGHDN, CDR2 FVKESK. The CDR3 sequence is 14 residues long. The V gene end was trimmed by 5 bases and the J gene end by 7 bases; junction bases not matched to a gene: 9. The CDR3 loop is CASSEGRGLYEAFF. In nucleotides, the CDR3 is TGTGCCAGCAGCGAGGGCAGGGGGCTCTATGAAGCTTTCTTT.

This chain connects TRBV7-8 to TRBJ1-1, with D tentatively TRBD1 (6 bases). Trimming took off 3 bases at V and 2 bases at J, with 10 bases between the two ends. Germline V CDR1 and CDR2: SGHVS, FQNEAQ. There are 14 residues in the CDR3. The CDR3 DNA follows: TGTGCCAGCAGCTTCAGAGGGGGTAACACTGAAGCTTTCTTT. The encoded protein is CASSFRGGNTEAFF.

The genes are TRBV2 and TRBJ2-1, with 7 bases matching TRBD2. With V trimmed by 9 bases and J by 8 bases, 10 bases remained unmatched. The V gene's germline CDR1 is SNHLY and CDR2 FYNNEI. The CDR3 extends over 13 amino acids. The CDR3 DNA follows: TGTGCCAGTTGGGACGGGGGGAGCTATGAGCAGTTCTTC. Translated: CASWDGGSYEQFF.

The chain links TRBV6-2 or TRBV6-3 to TRBJ2-2, with no clear D. The CDR3 extends over 12 amino acids. The V gene's germline CDR1 is MNHEY and CDR2 SVGEGT. The germline V and J ends were trimmed by 5 bases and 6 bases, with 7 bases remaining between them. The CDR3 loop reads CASSHRAGELFF. CDR3 bases: TGTGCCAGCAGTCACCGCGCCGGGGAGCTGTTTTTT.

This clone was found once. The J gene is TRBJ2-7, the V gene TRBV4-2; TRBD2 matches at 8 bases. Trimming took 0 bases from V and 5 from J; bases not matched to a gene: 6. The CDR3 sequence is 15 residues long. The germline V gene encodes CDR1 LGHNA and CDR2 YNFKEQ. CDR3 DNA sequence: TGTGCCAGCAGCCAAGATTGGCGGGGGGCGGACGAGCAGTACTTC. This translates into CASSQDWRGADEQYF.

CDR3 in DNA: TGCGCCAGCTCTAGCGGGATGGTCACCGGGGAGCTGTTTTTT. It specifies CASSSGMVTGELFF. This chain links TRBV4-3 with TRBJ2-2, with TRBD2 identical over 9 bases. Trimming cost V 8 bases and J 4 bases; bases outside gene matches: 5. The CDR3 sequence is 14 residues long. CDR1 is LGHNA, CDR2 YSLEER, per germline.

This clone came up a few times. The gene calls are TRBV7-8 and TRBJ2-7, with D perhaps matching TRBD1 (6 bases). The germline gives CDR1 SGHVS, CDR2 FQNEAQ. Between the trimmed V and J ends, which lost 7 bases and 2 bases, there was a span of 12 bases. CDR3 length equals 13 residues. The CDR3 is CASTGDTAYEQYF. CDR3 DNA: TGTGCCAGCACCGGGGACACGGCCTACGAGCAGTACTTC.

J is TRBJ1-4 and V is TRBV3-1 (or the pseudogene TRBV3-2); weak D call: TRBD1 (5 bases). The CDR3 is made up of 11 amino acids. Trimming cost V 7 bases and J 7 bases, with 7 bases left between them. CDR1 and CDR2 (germline): LGHDT, YNNKEL (reference sequence). The CDR3 coding sequence is TGTGCCAGCACGGGGGGTGAAAAACTGTTTTTT. This codes for CASTGGEKLFF.

The CDR3 reads CASSEGPNTEAFF. Written as DNA, the CDR3 is TGTGCCAGCAGCGAGGGCCCGAACACTGAAGCTTTCTTT. The chain employs TRBV2 and TRBJ1-1; no definite D call. From germline, CDR1 is SNHLY and CDR2 FYNNEI. V was trimmed by 6 bases and J by 1 base, leaving 9 bases between them. CDR3 length: 13 amino acids.

The J gene is TRBJ1-5, the V gene TRBV28; 9 bases align to TRBD1. CDR1 and CDR2 from the germline V gene are MDHEN and SYDVKM. Trimming took 6 bases from V and 4 from J; bases not matched to a gene: 7. There are 15 residues in the CDR3. CDR3 coding DNA: TGTGCCAGCAGCCCACAGGGGGCGAATAATCAGCCCCAGCATTTT. This encodes CASSPQGANNQPQHF.

The J gene is TRBJ2-1, the V gene TRBV24-1; maybe TRBD2 (6 bases). Germline V CDR1 and CDR2: KGHDR, SFDVKD. The V end lost 2 bases, the J end lost 3 bases, and 19 bases lay between the germline ends. This CDR3 is built from 18 residues. CDR3 sequence reads: CATSDSLRRDLIYNEQFF. In DNA, the CDR3 is TGTGCCACCAGTGATTCCCTCCGTCGGGACTTGATCTACAATGAGCAGTTCTTC.

In its sample, this clone was seen a few times. The chain joins TRBV15 to TRBJ2-3, with D perhaps matching TRBD2 (6 bases). Per the germline V gene, CDR1 is LNHNV and CDR2 is YYDKDF (reference sequence). The CDR3 spans 14 residues. Trimming took off 3 bases at V and 6 bases at J, with 13 bases between the two ends. CDR3 residues: CATSSPGGPDTQYF. CDR3 DNA: TGTGCCACCAGCAGCCCCGGAGGGCCTGATACGCAGTATTTT.

This rearrangement joins TRBV19 to TRBJ1-5; D remains unclear. This CDR3 is built from 15 residues. Trimming removed 5 bases from V and 4 bases from J, with 15 bases in between. CDR1 and CDR2 (germline): LNHDA, SQIVND (reference sequence). This CDR3 is CASSFREGGNQPQHF. The CDR3 DNA sequence: TGTGCCAGTAGTTTCCGGGAGGGAGGGAATCAGCCCCAGCATTTT.

This sequence joins TRBV13 and TRBJ2-5; 8 positions agree with TRBD1. This CDR3 is built from 15 residues. The V segment lost 2 bases and the J segment 1 base; nucleotides outside the gene matches: 3. Germline V gives CDR1 PRHDT, CDR2 FYEKMQ (reference sequence). The CDR3 sequence is CASSLLGQGQETQYF. The CDR3 DNA reads TGTGCCAGCAGCTTATTAGGACAGGGCCAAGAGACCCAGTACTTC.

This clone was found once. V is TRBV5-1 and J is TRBJ2-5, with D unclear. Germline V gene sequence: CDR1 SGHRS, CDR2 YFSETQ. The CDR3 totals 12 residues. Trimming removed 4 bases from V and 2 bases from J, with 6 bases in between. The CDR3 DNA follows: TGCGCCAGCAGCAGCAATCAAGAGACCCAGTACTTC. Its translation is CASSSNQETQYF.